This TCR beta chain originates from a study of blood T cell repertoires in COVID-19. The germline V gene has CDR1 KGHDR and CDR2 SFDVKD. The CDR3 is made up of 16 amino acids. V shed 3 bases, J shed 0 bases, and the junction held 3 bases outside the gene matches. Repertoires were generated with immunoSEQ multiplex PCR, while TCRdb's copy carries only in-frame clones and drops some. The sample includes about 160,000 clones, approximately 88% of them seen just once. The sequenced material came from peripheral blood. This chain joins TRBV24-1 and TRBJ2-3; 9 nucleotides line up with TRBD1. The source of this sequence is an elderly woman with active or convalescent COVID-19. CDR3 sequence (DNA): TGTGCCACCAGTGATACAGGACAGGGGAGCACAGATACGCAGTATTTT. Translating gives CATSDTGQGSTDTQYF.